The source of this T cell receptor beta chain is a study of patients and donors after allogeneic stem cell transplantation. TCRdb reprocessed the RT-PCR reads via MiXCR and lists one record per CDR3 protein. The table lists more than 850,000 distinct CDR3 sequences, roughly 18% of them singletons. This clonotype was seen a few times. There are 15 residues in the CDR3. Germline assignment: CDR1 SGDLS and CDR2 YYNGEE. Losses at the gene ends were 2 bases for V and 5 bases for J; bases not matched to a gene: 2. This TCR derives from a human donor who was either an allogeneic HSCT recipient or a stem cell or donor lymphocyte infusion donor (not recorded which). It is not recorded whose cells these are; they may come from a transplant donor. The chain has TRBV9 and TRBJ2-1; 12 bases align to TRBD2. Source material: blood, either unsorted or a sorted T cell fraction (not recorded which). This CDR3 reads CASSVSSGGDNEQFF. The CDR3 DNA reads as TGTGCCAGCAGCGTTTCTAGCGGGGGGGACAATGAGCAGTTCTTC.